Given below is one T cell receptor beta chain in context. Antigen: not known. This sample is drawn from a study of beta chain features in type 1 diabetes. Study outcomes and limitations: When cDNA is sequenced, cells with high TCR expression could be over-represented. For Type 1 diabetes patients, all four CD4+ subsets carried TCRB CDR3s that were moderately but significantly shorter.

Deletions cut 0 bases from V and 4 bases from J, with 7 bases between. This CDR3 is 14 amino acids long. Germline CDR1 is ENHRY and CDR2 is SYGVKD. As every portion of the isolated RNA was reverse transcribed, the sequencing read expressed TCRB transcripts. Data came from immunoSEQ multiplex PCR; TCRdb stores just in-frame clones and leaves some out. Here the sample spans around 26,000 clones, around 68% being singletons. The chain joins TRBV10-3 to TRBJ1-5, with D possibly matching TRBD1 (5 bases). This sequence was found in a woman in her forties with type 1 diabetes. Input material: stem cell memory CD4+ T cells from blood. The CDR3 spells CAISESGGNQPQHF. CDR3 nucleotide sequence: TGTGCCATCAGTGAGTCCGGGGGGAATCAGCCCCAGCATTTT.